This is a list of T cell receptor beta chains from one sample in a study of shared clonotypes between healthy human individuals. TCRdb keeps only in-frame clones here, not all; method: immunoSEQ multiplex PCR. The sample has about a million clones; less than 85% are singletons. The sequenced sample consisted of memory CD4+ T cells sorted from blood. The receptors originated from a man aged 18-30 years in good health. Each CDR3 is given with its conserved first and last residue. The D gene is left open where the match is weak. Not every row has a clone size; where given, it reads once, few, many or a size class.

.	.	TRBV4-1	TRBJ1-1	CASSQAGGSGTEAFF	TGCGCCAGCAGCCAAGCCGGAGGGTCAGGCACTGAAGCTTTCTTT
once	TRBD1	TRBV29-1	TRBJ1-5	CSAMTGTGVDQPQHF	TGCAGCGCCATGACCGGGACAGGAGTCGATCAGCCCCAGCATTTT
.	.	TRBV5-4	TRBJ2-2	CASSLNSGSGELFF	TGTGCCAGCAGCTTGAATAGCGGCAGCGGGGAGCTGTTTTTT
once	.	TRBV7-2	TRBJ2-2	CASSLVSGGIGELFF	TGTGCCAGCAGCTTAGTGTCAGGAGGAATCGGGGAGCTGTTTTTT
.	.	TRBV2	TRBJ2-5	CASRGQSGETQYF	TGTGCCAGCAGGGGACAAAGTGGGGAGACCCAGTACTTC
few	.	TRBV11-2	TRBJ2-1	CASSLTPFNEQFF	TGTGCCAGCAGCTTGACCCCGTTCAATGAGCAGTTCTTC
.	TRBD2	TRBV15	TRBJ2-7	CATSRPLGGVAYEQYF	TGTGCCACCAGCCGACCCTTGGGGGGGGTAGCCTACGAGCAGTACTTC
.	.	TRBV18	TRBJ2-5	CASSPRAGEETQYF	TGTGCCAGCTCACCACGGGCGGGTGAGGAGACCCAGTACTTC
.	.	TRBV23-1	TRBJ1-1	CASSPSRGLNTEAFF	TGCGCCAGCAGTCCTTCGCGGGGGTTGAACACTGAAGCTTTCTTT
.	.	TRBV6-1	TRBJ2-4	CASRPGLLAKNIQYF	TGTGCCAGCAGACCGGGACTTCTAGCCAAAAACATTCAGTACTTC
once	TRBD1	TRBV25-1	TRBJ2-7	CASTPSGGQGSYEQYF	TGTGCCAGCACCCCGAGCGGGGGACAGGGGTCCTACGAGCAGTACTTC
.	.	TRBV4-1	TRBJ1-2	CASTPTGSNYGYTF	TGCGCCAGCACCCCCACAGGGTCTAACTATGGCTACACCTTC
.	.	TRBV2	TRBJ1-2	CASSEEVARDYTF	TGTGCCAGCAGTGAAGAGGTGGCCAGGGACTACACCTTC
.	TRBD2	TRBV9	TRBJ2-3	CASSVGLAGADTQYF	TGTGCCAGCAGCGTAGGGCTAGCGGGAGCAGATACGCAGTATTTT
few	.	TRBV5-1	TRBJ1-1	CASSLGVEAFF	TGCGCCAGCAGCTTGGGAGTTGAAGCTTTCTTT
once	.	TRBV27	TRBJ1-2	CASSLSKALGGYTF	TGTGCCAGCAGTTTATCAAAGGCCCTTGGGGGCTACACCTTC
few	TRBD1	TRBV10-3	TRBJ1-2	CAISEGTGGHYGYTF	TGTGCCATCAGTGAGGGGACAGGGGGCCACTATGGCTACACCTTC
.	.	TRBV7-9	TRBJ2-5	CASSLSAGLQETQYF	TGTGCCAGCAGCCTAAGCGCGGGACTCCAAGAGACCCAGTACTTC
many	TRBD1	TRBV28	TRBJ1-6	CASIRTGYSPLHF	TGTGCCAGCATCAGGACAGGGTATTCACCCCTCCACTTT
.	TRBD1	TRBV4-3	TRBJ1-1	CASSSGQGPNTEAFF	TGCGCCAGCAGCTCGGGACAGGGGCCAAACACTGAAGCTTTCTTT
.	TRBD2	TRBV2	TRBJ2-7	CASSARLAGEQYF	TGTGCCAGCAGTGCGCGACTAGCGGGGGAGCAGTACTTC
once	TRBD1	TRBV18	TRBJ1-2	CASSPGQALFYGYTF	TGTGCCAGCTCACCCGGACAGGCCCTTTTCTATGGCTACACCTTC
.	.	TRBV6-4	TRBJ1-5	CASSPDRPQHF	TGTGCCAGCTCCCCGGACAGGCCCCAGCATTTT
.	.	TRBV11-3	TRBJ1-1	CASSGWDTEAFF	TGTGCCAGCAGCGGTTGGGACACTGAAGCTTTCTTT
.	.	TRBV7-9	TRBJ1-1	CASSRDLMNTEAFF	TGTGCCAGCAGTAGGGACCTCATGAACACTGAAGCTTTCTTT
.	TRBD2	TRBV11-2	TRBJ2-7	CASSRGLALSYEQYF	TGTGCCAGCAGCCGTGGACTAGCCCTTTCCTACGAGCAGTACTTC
.	TRBD1	TRBV9	TRBJ1-3	CASSGPGTAGNTIYF	TGTGCCAGCAGCGGGCCCGGGACAGCGGGAAACACCATATATTTT
.	.	TRBV5-1	TRBJ2-2	CASSLVSLLNTGELFF	TGCGCCAGCAGCTTGGTGTCCCTCCTAAACACCGGGGAGCTGTTTTTT
.	.	TRBV28	TRBJ1-1	CASSLRDTEAFF	TGTGCCAGCAGTTTACGAGACACTGAAGCTTTCTTT
few	TRBD1	TRBV6-1	TRBJ2-1	CASRLTQGSHNEQFF	TGTGCCAGCAGGCTGACACAGGGGTCCCACAATGAGCAGTTCTTC
few	.	TRBV6-4	TRBJ1-1	CASSAKENTEAFF	TGTGCCAGCAGTGCTAAAGAAAACACTGAAGCTTTCTTT
few	.	TRBV12-5	TRBJ1-1	CASRRGRKAFF	TGTGCTAGTCGGCGGGGACGCAAAGCTTTCTTT
.	.	TRBV7-9	TRBJ1-2	CASTQEGSRGYTF	TGTGCCAGCACCCAAGAGGGGTCGCGAGGCTACACCTTC
.	.	TRBV7-3	TRBJ1-1	CASSPEATGLTEAFF	TGTGCCAGCAGCCCAGAAGCAACGGGGCTCACTGAAGCTTTCTTT
once	.	TRBV18	TRBJ1-3	CASSPKGPSSGNTIYF	TGTGCCAGCTCACCTAAGGGACCGAGCTCTGGAAACACCATATATTTT
.	TRBD2	TRBV7-2	TRBJ2-7	CASSLSGGQSYEQYF	TGTGCCAGCAGTCTTAGCGGGGGGCAGTCCTACGAGCAGTACTTC
.	TRBD2	TRBV27	TRBJ2-3	CASKPAGGGDTQYF	TGTGCCAGCAAACCAGCGGGCGGGGGAGATACGCAGTATTTT
.	.	TRBV5-1	TRBJ1-1	CASSLTQTLNTEAFF	TGCGCCAGCAGCTTGACGCAGACCTTGAACACTGAAGCTTTCTTT
.	.	TRBV5-6	TRBJ2-7	CASSLGAGLSGEQYF	TGTGCCAGCAGCTTGGGGGCGGGACTGTCAGGCGAGCAGTACTTC
.	.	TRBV4-1	TRBJ1-3	CASSQEGTIGNTIYF	TGCGCCAGCAGCCAAGAGGGGACAATTGGAAACACCATATATTTT
few	.	TRBV10-1	TRBJ1-5	CASSEDVRDSNQPQHF	TGCGCCAGCAGTGAGGATGTGAGGGACAGCAATCAGCCCCAGCATTTT
.	.	TRBV5-6	TRBJ1-2	CASSSTINYGYTF	TGTGCCAGCAGCTCAACCATTAACTATGGCTACACCTTC
many	.	TRBV5-4	TRBJ1-2	CASSLEFGEGGYTF	TGTGCCAGCAGCTTGGAATTCGGGGAAGGCGGCTACACCTTC
few	.	TRBV27	TRBJ2-7	CARAAWDFSYEQYF	TGTGCCAGAGCAGCATGGGACTTCTCCTACGAGCAGTACTTC